These 12 T cell receptor beta chains share one sample of origin, sequenced in a study of cytomegalovirus exposure and HLA in healthy donors listed by TCRdb under 2017. Receptor libraries were prepared by the immunoSEQ multiplex PCR assay. The multiplex PCR relied on a mix of 60 forward primers for TCR Vbeta segments and 13 reverse primers for TCR Jbeta segments. TCRdb retrieved this table from immuneACCESS and kept in-frame rearrangements only. Not all clones are present; in checked studies, unresolved V genes account for under half, and no reason is known for the remainder. Present in this sample are about 180,000 clones, 72% of which were seen just once. About 2.5% of the sample lies in the top ten. Sequencing used PBMCs. The source of these receptors is a human donor in good health.

This chain joins TRBV27 and TRBJ1-6; 12 bases match TRBD1. Germline V gives CDR1 MNHEY, CDR2 SMNVEV (reference sequence). The CDR3 contains 14 residues. Trimming removed 6 bases from V and 10 bases from J; junction bases left unmatched: 4. CDR3 nucleotides: TGTGCCAGCAGGGGGACAGGGGGCTGGTCACCCCTCCACTTT. Protein: CASRGTGGWSPLHF.

This chain uses TRBV6-5 with TRBJ1-1; 7 nucleotides match TRBD1. V shed 6 bases, J shed 1 base, and the junction held 2 bases outside the gene matches. This CDR3 has 13 amino acids. Germline V CDR1 and CDR2: MNHEY, SVGAGI. CDR3 nucleotide sequence: TGTGCCAGCAGAAGGACAGGGAACACTGAAGCTTTCTTT. Residues: CASRRTGNTEAFF.

The chain links TRBV5-1 to TRBJ2-1, with TRBD1 identical over 9 bases. Trimming took 4 bases from V and 8 from J; bases not matched to a gene: 7. CDR1 SGHRS and CDR2 YFSETQ come from the germline V gene. This CDR3 has 14 residues. The CDR3 DNA follows: TGCGCCAGCAGCCAAACAGGGGGCGTTGATGAGCAGTTCTTC. It specifies CASSQTGGVDEQFF.

This clone appeared a few times. The gene calls are TRBV6-6 and TRBJ2-7; 9 bases map to TRBD1. The J segment lost 6 bases and the V segment lost 2 bases, leaving 5 bases of the junction unmatched. This CDR3 region has 14 residues. CDR1 is MNHNY, CDR2 SVGAGI, per germline (reference sequence). The CDR3 coding sequence is TGTGCCAGCAGTTACACCTCGACAGGGGGCGAGCAGTACTTC. This gives the protein CASSYTSTGGEQYF.

This clone was observed once. V gene TRBV5-1 combines with J gene TRBJ1-2; D not certain. The V gene lost 0 bases and the J gene lost 5 bases, with 14 bases spanning the gap. Germline assignment: CDR1 SGHRS and CDR2 YFSETQ. The CDR3 spans 15 residues. Here the CDR3 reads CASSLGLPGPYGYTF. For the CDR3, the DNA is TGCGCCAGCAGCTTGGGCCTACCGGGTCCATATGGCTACACCTTC.

This rearrangement joins TRBV6-5 to TRBJ1-2; 8 bases are shared with TRBD1. Germline trimming cut 5 bases from V and 5 bases from J; bases unmatched to any gene: 10. The CDR3 is 15 amino acids. The germline V gene has CDR1 MNHEY and CDR2 SVGAGI. CDR3 bases: TGTGCCAGCAGTCTGTACGACAGGGGTCATTATGGCTACACCTTC. Its protein product is CASSLYDRGHYGYTF.

The V gene is TRBV7-9, the J gene TRBJ2-1, with D possibly TRBD2 on 5 matching bases. Germline V gene sequence: CDR1 SEHNR, CDR2 FQNEAQ (reference sequence). V was cut by 1 base and J by 0 bases, with 19 bases left in between. CDR3 length: 19 amino acids. Here the CDR3 DNA reads TGTGCCAGCAGCTTAGAAGGAGGTGGAGGATTAAGCTCCTACAATGAGCAGTTCTTC. It codes for CASSLEGGGGLSSYNEQFF.

This clone was seen a few times. The gene calls are TRBV19 and TRBJ1-2; no definite D call. The V and J ends lost 2 bases and 8 bases respectively, with 12 bases between them. The CDR3 contains 13 residues. CDR1 LNHDA and CDR2 SQIVND come from the germline V gene (reference sequence). The CDR3 is CASSISPLSGYTF. The CDR3 DNA reads as TGTGCCAGTAGTATATCCCCTTTGTCCGGCTACACCTTC.

This clone was observed a few times. This chain links TRBV5-1 with TRBJ1-2; D is unclear. Between the trimmed V and J ends, which lost 0 bases and 4 bases, there was a span of 10 bases. The CDR3 sequence is 14 residues long. Germline CDR1 SGHRS, CDR2 YFSETQ. CDR3: CASSLGRRLYGYTF. The CDR3 coding sequence is TGCGCCAGCAGCTTGGGGCGGCGGCTCTATGGCTACACCTTC.

The chain has TRBV6-1 and TRBJ1-1; D is undetermined. The CDR3 sequence is 15 residues long. Per germline, CDR1 MNHNS and CDR2 SASEGT. The V and J ends lost 7 bases and 2 bases respectively, with 17 bases between them. The CDR3 loop is CASNPHVSDNTEAFF. CDR3 nucleotide sequence: TGTGCCAGCAACCCCCACGTGAGCGATAACACTGAAGCTTTCTTT.

For the CDR3, the DNA is TGCGCCAGCAGCCATCGACGGACAGGGGGCGGAAGCCAATACTCTGGAAACACCATATATTTT. Its translation: CASSHRRTGGGSQYSGNTIYF. The rearrangement joins TRBV4-1 to TRBJ1-3; 11 nucleotides line up with TRBD1. CDR1 and CDR2 from the germline V gene are MGHRA and YSYEKL. The CDR3 runs 21 residues. Trimming at V came to 3 bases and at J to 0 bases, leaving 16 bases not matched to a gene.

The chain employs TRBV7-9 and TRBJ2-7, with D uncertain. Germline values: CDR1 SEHNR, CDR2 FQNEAQ (reference sequence). Trimming took off 4 bases at V and 3 bases at J, with 13 bases between the two ends. The CDR3 totals 14 residues. CDR3: CASSSSLAIYEQYF. In DNA form, the CDR3 reads TGTGCCAGCAGCTCATCTTTAGCTATCTACGAGCAGTACTTC. The whole variable domain, remainder taken from reference TRBV7-9 and TRBJ2-7, is DTGVSQNPRHKITKRGQNVTFRCDPISEHNRLYWYRQTLGQGPEFLTYFQNEAQLEKSRLLSDRFSAERPKGSFSTLEIQRTEQGDSAMYLCASSSSLAIYEQYFGPGTRLTVT.